This is a list of T cell receptor beta chains from one sample in a study of shared clonotypes between healthy human individuals. Data came from immunoSEQ multiplex PCR; TCRdb stores just in-frame clones and leaves some out. The top ten hold about a third of the sample, which has 600,000 to 750,000 clones, 80% to 95% seen once. Sequenced input: memory CD8+ T cells from PBMCs. The receptor source for this set is a man aged 18 to 30 in good health. Some clones in this sample may be carry-over from other donors' samples. Both conserved end residues are part of each CDR3. The D gene is left open where the match is weak. The size field is filled for only some rows; it gives once, few, many or a size class.

CDR3 DNA | CDR3 protein | clone size | J gene | D gene | V gene
TGTGCCAGCAGCTTCGGGGAGGCCTACGAGCAGTACTTC | CASSFGEAYEQYF | once | TRBJ2-7 | NA | TRBV5-6
TGTGCCATCAGTGAGTGGCAAGAGACCCAGTACTTC | CAISEWQETQYF | NA | TRBJ2-5 | NA | TRBV10-3
TGTGCCAGCAGCGTAGTTCAGGGACCCTACCCGAACAATGAGCAGTTCTTC | CASSVVQGPYPNNEQFF | NA | TRBJ2-1 | NA | TRBV9
TGTGCCAGCAGTTTCGGGACTAGCGGCTACGAGCAGTACTTC | CASSFGTSGYEQYF | NA | TRBJ2-7 | TRBD2 | TRBV28
TGTGCCTGGAGTTGGAGGGCCGGTAATGAGCAGTTCTTC | CAWSWRAGNEQFF | NA | TRBJ2-1 | NA | TRBV30
TGTGCCAGCAGCGGCAACAGGGGTGGCTATGGCTACACCTTC | CASSGNRGGYGYTF | NA | TRBJ1-2 | TRBD1 | TRBV7-9
TGCGCCAGCAGCCAAGGACGGACTAGCTACAATGAGCAGTTCTTC | CASSQGRTSYNEQFF | NA | TRBJ2-1 | TRBD2 | TRBV4-1
TGTGCCAGCAGCTTAACGCCGGCGCCCTACAATGAGCAGTTCTTC | CASSLTPAPYNEQFF | NA | TRBJ2-1 | NA | TRBV7-2
TGTGCCAGCAGCCAGTATGAGGCTTCCTACGAGCAGTACTTC | CASSQYEASYEQYF | NA | TRBJ2-7 | NA | TRBV4-2
TGTGCCAGCAGTTACGACAGGGAGGGTGGAACTGAAGCTTTCTTT | CASSYDREGGTEAFF | NA | TRBJ1-1 | TRBD1 | TRBV6-5
TGCGCCAGCAGCCAGGAACTAGCGGGAGGAAACGGGGAGCTGTTTTTT | CASSQELAGGNGELFF | NA | TRBJ2-2 | TRBD2 | TRBV4-1
TGTGCCAGCTCACCCAGCGGTTCCTACGAGCAGTACTTC | CASSPSGSYEQYF | NA | TRBJ2-7 | NA | TRBV7-9
TGTGCCAGCAGTGATATCCCCCTCGGGACAGGTCAAGAGACCCAGTACTTC | CASSDIPLGTGQETQYF | NA | TRBJ2-5 | TRBD1 | TRBV27
TGCGCCAGCAGCCAAGAAAGAGGGCCCAGGGGCAATGAGCAGTTCTTC | CASSQERGPRGNEQFF | few | TRBJ2-1 | NA | TRBV4-1
TGTGCCAGCAGTGAAGCCCCTAAACAGTGGCCCCAGCATTTT | CASSEAPKQWPQHF | NA | TRBJ1-5 | NA | TRBV2
TGTGCCAGCAGTGAAGCGAGCGGGAGGCTCCGAACAGATACGCAGTATTTT | CASSEASGRLRTDTQYF | NA | TRBJ2-3 | TRBD2 | TRBV2
TGTGCCAGCAGCCCGGGGGGTTTGGACAGGAGAGCCTACGAGCAGTACTTC | CASSPGGLDRRAYEQYF | NA | TRBJ2-7 | NA | TRBV28
TGTGCCAGCAGCCCAGGACAGGGTCCCCACGAGCAGTACTTC | CASSPGQGPHEQYF | NA | TRBJ2-7 | TRBD1 | TRBV27
TGTGCCAGTAGTCTAATTAGCGGGAGAAACGGGTATGAGCAGTTCTTC | CASSLISGRNGYEQFF | NA | TRBJ2-1 | TRBD2 | TRBV19
TGTGCCAGCAGTGATACCCAGGAGGCGACCGAGCAGTACTTC | CASSDTQEATEQYF | NA | TRBJ2-7 | NA | TRBV2
TGTGCCAGTAGTATAGTTTCCGGACAGTCATACTCTGGGGCCAACGTCCTGACTTTC | CASSIVSGQSYSGANVLTF | NA | TRBJ2-6 | NA | TRBV19
TGTGCCAGCAGCGGCGCGGGCGGGAAAAGCACAGATACGCAGTATTTT | CASSGAGGKSTDTQYF | once | TRBJ2-3 | NA | TRBV9
TGTGCCAGTAGTGTCCAGGGGGACACCGGGGAGCTGTTTTTT | CASSVQGDTGELFF | once | TRBJ2-2 | TRBD1 | TRBV19
TGTGCCAGCAGCTTTTGGGGGGCCTTGGGCACTGAAGCTTTCTTT | CASSFWGALGTEAFF | NA | TRBJ1-1 | NA | TRBV5-4
TGTGCCAGCAGTTACTCGCTGGCTACTGAAGCTTTCTTT | CASSYSLATEAFF | NA | TRBJ1-1 | NA | TRBV6-5
TGTGCAGCAGCAAGGGTCGATGAGCAGTTCTTC | CAAARVDEQFF | NA | TRBJ2-1 | NA | TRBV25-1
TGTGCCTGGAGTGTAGGGGACCACTACGAGCAGTACTTC | CAWSVGDHYEQYF | once | TRBJ2-7 | NA | TRBV30
TGTGCCATCAGTGCGGCTAGCGGGGATTACAATGAGCAGTTCTTC | CAISAASGDYNEQFF | NA | TRBJ2-1 | TRBD2 | TRBV10-3
TGCAGCGTGGTCGGAAGGAGGGACACTGAAGCTTTCTTT | CSVVGRRDTEAFF | NA | TRBJ1-1 | NA | TRBV29-1
TGTGCCAGCAGCCCCCGGGCAGGGAGGGACACTGAAGCTTTCTTT | CASSPRAGRDTEAFF | NA | TRBJ1-1 | NA | TRBV7-9
TGCGCCAGCAGCCCAGGGTTAGATACGCAGTATTTT | CASSPGLDTQYF | NA | TRBJ2-3 | NA | TRBV5-1
TGTGCCAGCAGCTTGACCCGAGGTTCTGCCGAGGGCTACACCTTC | CASSLTRGSAEGYTF | NA | TRBJ1-2 | NA | TRBV7-3
TGTGCCAGCAGCCCCGAGCGGGAGCTGGGCACCGGGGAGCTGTTTTTT | CASSPERELGTGELFF | NA | TRBJ2-2 | TRBD2 | TRBV11-3
TGTGCCAGCAGCCCCCGCACCCTCTATGGCTACACCTTC | CASSPRTLYGYTF | NA | TRBJ1-2 | NA | TRBV9
TGTGCCAGCAGTCTAACGACAGGGGTCACCGGGGAGCTGTTTTTT | CASSLTTGVTGELFF | once | TRBJ2-2 | TRBD1 | TRBV28
TGTGCCAGCAGTCCCCAGCGGCGGACCGGGGAGCTGTTTTTT | CASSPQRRTGELFF | once | TRBJ2-2 | NA | TRBV6-5
TGTGCCAGCAGCTTAGGTAGCGGGAGAGGCAATGAGCAGTTCTTC | CASSLGSGRGNEQFF | NA | TRBJ2-1 | TRBD2 | TRBV11-2
TGTGCCAGCAGTCCAATCACCTCGACAGGGGGAACCCCTATTGGGTTACTGTTTTTT | CASSPITSTGGTPIGLLFF | NA | TRBJ1-4 | TRBD1 | TRBV28
TGTGCCAGCAGTCCCAGACAGGGCCCCTACAATGAGCAGTTCTTC | CASSPRQGPYNEQFF | few | TRBJ2-1 | TRBD1 | TRBV27
TGTGCCAGCAGCCCTTCGGGGGGCATCACTGAAGCTTTCTTT | CASSPSGGITEAFF | once | TRBJ1-1 | NA | TRBV9
TGTGCCAGCTCAGGGGGCGGGGGCCTCAATGAGCAGTTCTTC | CASSGGGGLNEQFF | NA | TRBJ2-1 | NA | TRBV9
TGTGCCAGCAGCGTAGCTACCCGCACAGATACGCAGTATTTT | CASSVATRTDTQYF | NA | TRBJ2-3 | NA | TRBV9
TGTGCCAGCAGTGATCGGCGGGGCAGGGGGGAGACCCAGTACTTC | CASSDRRGRGETQYF | NA | TRBJ2-5 | NA | TRBV25-1
TGTGCCAGCAGCGAGACTAGCCATGAGCAGTTCTTC | CASSETSHEQFF | NA | TRBJ2-1 | TRBD2 | TRBV7-3
TGTGCCAGCAGCCATGGGCAGCTGTACGAGCAGTACTTC | CASSHGQLYEQYF | NA | TRBJ2-7 | NA | TRBV5-8